The 3 T cell receptor beta chains below all came from one sample that was sequenced in a study of cytomegalovirus exposure and HLA in healthy donors. PCR amplification relied on 60 Vbeta primers (plus 13 Jbeta primers). Produced via immunoSEQ multiplex PCR; TCRdb's table is partial and in-frame only. The profile shows 90,000 to 95,000 clones, over 70% of them singletons. Sequencing used PBMCs. Receptors originate from a girl under 10 years old in good health and CMV-seropositive.

Remarks on this clone: Other DNA sequences from this sample encode an identical CDR3 as well. The V gene is TRBV19, the J gene TRBJ2-7, with a weak D call TRBD1 (6 bases). The V gene's germline CDR1 is LNHDA and CDR2 SQIVND (reference sequence). The germline V and J ends were trimmed by 6 bases and 3 bases, with 9 bases remaining between them. The CDR3 contains 12 residues. The CDR3 nucleotides read TGTGCCAGTAGCCTACAGGGCTACGAGCAGTACTTC. It encodes CASSLQGYEQYF.

The V gene is TRBV11-3, the J gene TRBJ2-3; D might be TRBD1 (6 bases). Germline CDR1 is SGHNT and CDR2 is YENEEA. V was cut by 1 base and J by 3 bases, with 8 bases left in between. The CDR3 covers 14 residues. Written as DNA, the CDR3 is TGTGCCAGCAGCTTAGGGACAGCAACAGATACGCAGTATTTT. It specifies CASSLGTATDTQYF.

This chain joins TRBV25-1 and TRBJ2-1; the match to TRBD2 covers 7 bases. The CDR3 totals 13 residues. Trimming cost V 7 bases and J 3 bases; bases outside gene matches: 3. Germline assignment: CDR1 MGHDK and CDR2 SYGVNS. The CDR3 is CASNGLGYNEQFF. In DNA, the CDR3 is TGTGCCAGCAACGGACTAGGCTACAATGAGCAGTTCTTC.